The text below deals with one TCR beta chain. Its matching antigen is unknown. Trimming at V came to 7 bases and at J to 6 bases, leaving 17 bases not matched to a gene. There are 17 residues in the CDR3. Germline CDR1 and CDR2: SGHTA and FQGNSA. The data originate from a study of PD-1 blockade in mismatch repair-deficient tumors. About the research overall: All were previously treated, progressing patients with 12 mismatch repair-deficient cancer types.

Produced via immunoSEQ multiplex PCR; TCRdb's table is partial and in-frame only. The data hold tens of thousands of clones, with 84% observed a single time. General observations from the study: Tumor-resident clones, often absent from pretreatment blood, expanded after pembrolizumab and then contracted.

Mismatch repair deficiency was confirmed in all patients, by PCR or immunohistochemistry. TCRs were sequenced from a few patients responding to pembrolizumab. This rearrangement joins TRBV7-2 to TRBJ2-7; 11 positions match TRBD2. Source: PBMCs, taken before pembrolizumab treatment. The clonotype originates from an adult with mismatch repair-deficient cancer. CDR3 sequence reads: CASTLGALAGGISEQYF. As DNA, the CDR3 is TGTGCCAGCACCCTAGGGGCCCTAGCGGGAGGAATATCCGAGCAGTACTTC.